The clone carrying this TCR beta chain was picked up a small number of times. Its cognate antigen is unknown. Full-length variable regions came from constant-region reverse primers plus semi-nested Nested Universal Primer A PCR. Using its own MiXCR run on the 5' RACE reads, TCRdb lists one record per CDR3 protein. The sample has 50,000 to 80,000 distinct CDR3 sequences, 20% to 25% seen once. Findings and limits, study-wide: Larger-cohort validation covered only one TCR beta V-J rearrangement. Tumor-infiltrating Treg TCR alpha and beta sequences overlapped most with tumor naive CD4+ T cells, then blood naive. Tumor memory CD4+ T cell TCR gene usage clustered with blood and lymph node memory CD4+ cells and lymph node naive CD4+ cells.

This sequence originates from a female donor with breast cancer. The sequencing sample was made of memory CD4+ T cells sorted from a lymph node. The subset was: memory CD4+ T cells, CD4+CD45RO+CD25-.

The CDR3 nucleotides are TGTGCCAGCAGCTTTTCCCGGACGTCCGGGGAGCTGTTTTTT. Translated: CASSFSRTSGELFF. The chain combines TRBV5-5 with TRBJ2-2; D remains unclear. The ends were cut back, 2 bases at V and 6 bases at J, with 11 bases in the middle. CDR3 size: 14 residues. Germline V lookup: CDR1 SGHKS, CDR2 YYEKEE (reference sequence).